A selection of T cell receptor beta chains follows, all from one sample in a study of cytomegalovirus exposure and HLA in healthy donors. Here immunoSEQ multiplex PCR was the method, and the copy in TCRdb shows in-frame clones only, minus some. The repertoire has approximately 160,000 clones, over 75% of them found once; the top ten carry 1% to 1.5%. The sample comprised PBMCs. The receptors were gathered from a man between 50 and 59 years old in good health and CMV-seropositive. Both conserved end residues are part of each CDR3. The order of the fields is clone size, V gene, J gene, D gene, CDR3 DNA, CDR3 protein. A D gene is named only where the DNA matches it firmly. Clone size is given for some rows only: seen once, a few or many times, or a class if the clone is expanded.

NA	TRBV14	TRBJ2-5	NA	TGTGCCAGCAGCCAAGTACCTAAGACCCAGTACTTC	CASSQVPKTQYF
NA	TRBV6-1	TRBJ2-7	NA	TGTGCCAGCAGCTTGACAGGCTTCCACGAGCAGTACTTC	CASSLTGFHEQYF
few	TRBV5-1	TRBJ2-7	TRBD1	TGCGCCAGCAGCAATACAGGGGGTTCCTACGAGCAGTACTTC	CASSNTGGSYEQYF
NA	TRBV18	TRBJ2-2	NA	TGTGCCAGCTCACCAAAGGGGTCCGACACCGGGGAGCTGTTTTTT	CASSPKGSDTGELFF
NA	TRBV13	TRBJ2-7	NA	TGTGCCAGCAGCGGGGCGACAGGAGCCAACTACGAGCAGTACTTC	CASSGATGANYEQYF
NA	TRBV5-1	TRBJ2-7	NA	TGCGCCAGCAGCTTGGGCGGACTTCTTACCTACGAGCAGTACTTC	CASSLGGLLTYEQYF
NA	TRBV7-6	TRBJ2-3	NA	TGTGCCAGCAGCTTAGTTCCTCCACTCCTTCGGGGGGATACGCAGTATTTT	CASSLVPPLLRGDTQYF
NA	TRBV20-1	TRBJ2-1	TRBD1	TGCAGTGCTAGGGAGGACAGGGTTCTGTTCTTC	CSAREDRVLFF
few	TRBV4-1	TRBJ2-5	TRBD2	TGCGCCAGCACTAGCGGGGGGCCACAAGAGACCCAGTACTTC	CASTSGGPQETQYF
NA	TRBV2	TRBJ2-1	TRBD2	TGTGCCAGCAGTCCCGGGACTAGTTTAACCAATGAGCAGTTCTTC	CASSPGTSLTNEQFF
NA	TRBV2	TRBJ1-4	NA	TGTGCCAGCAGGTCCGCCACGGAGGAGGAAAAACTGTTTTTT	CASRSATEEEKLFF
NA	TRBV11-2	TRBJ2-2	NA	TGTGCCAGCAGCTTAAGGCCTAGCGCCGGGGAGCTGTTTTTT	CASSLRPSAGELFF
NA	TRBV25-1	TRBJ1-5	NA	TGTGCCAGCAGTGGGAGTCGCAGACCTAATCAGCAGCCCCAGCATTTT	CASSGSRRPNQQPQHF
few	TRBV4-1	TRBJ2-2	TRBD2	TGCGCCAGCAGCCAAACCGGACTAGCGGGGAACACCGGGGAGCTGTTTTTT	CASSQTGLAGNTGELFF
NA	TRBV7-9	TRBJ2-3	TRBD2	TGTGCCAGCAGCATCAGCGGGGGTGCCGATACGCAGTATTTT	CASSISGGADTQYF
NA	TRBV7-8	TRBJ1-2	TRBD1	TGTGCCAGCAGCTTAGCCGGGACAGACTATGGCTACACCTTC	CASSLAGTDYGYTF
once	TRBV30	TRBJ2-7	TRBD2	TGTGCCTGGTCTAGCGGGCCATTTTACGAGCAGTACTTC	CAWSSGPFYEQYF
NA	TRBV2	TRBJ2-7	NA	TGTGCCGGGGGACTAGGGGGCCGCGAGCAGTACTTC	CAGGLGGREQYF
NA	TRBV5-1	TRBJ2-7	NA	TGCGCCAGCAGCACAAGCCCAGGGGCGAGCTCCTACGAGCAGTACTTC	CASSTSPGASSYEQYF
NA	TRBV5-1	TRBJ2-1	NA	TGCGCCAGCAGCCTACTAGACAATGAGCAGTTCTTC	CASSLLDNEQFF
NA	TRBV6-6	TRBJ2-1	NA	TGTGCCAGCAGTTCCTCCTTTAGCTCCTACAATGAGCAGTTCTTC	CASSSSFSSYNEQFF
NA	TRBV5-5	TRBJ2-2	NA	TGTGCCAGCAGCCCTTTAAACGGGGAGCTGTTTTTT	CASSPLNGELFF
NA	TRBV9	TRBJ2-5	TRBD1	TGTGCCAGCAGCCCGGGACAGGGTTTGGTTTATAACTTC	CASSPGQGLVYNF
NA	TRBV7-9	TRBJ1-1	NA	TGTGCCAGCAGCCCCACGGACAGTTTAGCTGAAGCTTTCTTT	CASSPTDSLAEAFF
NA	TRBV29-1	TRBJ2-1	TRBD1	TGCAGCGTGGGACAGGGTAGTGAGCAGTTCTTC	CSVGQGSEQFF
NA	TRBV4-1	TRBJ1-1	TRBD1	TGCGCCAGCAGCCTCCTGACAGGGGGGAGTATGAACACTGAAGCTTTCTTT	CASSLLTGGSMNTEAFF
NA	TRBV13	TRBJ1-1	NA	TGTGCCAGCAGCCCGAGGGCAAACACTGAAGCTTTCTTT	CASSPRANTEAFF
NA	TRBV18	TRBJ2-5	TRBD2	TGTGCCAGCTCACCCGGGACTAAGGAGACCCAGTACTTC	CASSPGTKETQYF
NA	TRBV27	TRBJ2-1	NA	TGTGCCAGCAGTTTCCTTGCCGTTTTGGCCGACTACAATGAGCAGTTCTTC	CASSFLAVLADYNEQFF
NA	TRBV11-2	TRBJ2-5	TRBD2	TGTGCCAGCAGCTTACGTGGGAGCGGGATGCTTGGAGAGACCCGGTACTTC	CASSLRGSGMLGETRYF
NA	TRBV18	TRBJ2-7	NA	TGTGCCAGCTCACCAATAGCCAGCTACGAGCAGTACTTC	CASSPIASYEQYF
NA	TRBV9	TRBJ2-7	TRBD2	TGTGCCAGCAGCGTGGGAGGGGAGACCTACGAGCAGTACTTC	CASSVGGETYEQYF
NA	TRBV2	TRBJ1-5	NA	TGTGCCAGCAGGTCAGGGGAGAATCAGCCCCAGCATTTT	CASRSGENQPQHF
NA	TRBV28	TRBJ1-5	TRBD1	TGTGCCAGCAGTGCGACAGGGGGCCGCAATCAGCCCCAGCATTTT	CASSATGGRNQPQHF
NA	TRBV6-1	TRBJ1-6	NA	TGTGCCAGCAGTGAACTTGGGCAGGGTAATTCACCCCTCCACTTT	CASSELGQGNSPLHF
few	TRBV6-6	TRBJ1-5	TRBD1	TGTGCCAGCAGTAGGCCCGACAGGGGCCGGCCCCAGCATTTT	CASSRPDRGRPQHF
NA	TRBV6-1	TRBJ2-5	TRBD2	TGTGCCAGCAGTGAAGCTCCTTTAGCGGGAGCCTGGGAGACCCAGTACTTC	CASSEAPLAGAWETQYF
NA	TRBV2	TRBJ1-1	NA	TGTGCCAGCAGCCTGTACCGGGAAGCAAGCACTGAAGCTTTCTTT	CASSLYREASTEAFF
NA	TRBV27	TRBJ1-3	TRBD1	TGTGCCAGCAGTTTACAGGGGGAAGGAAACACCATATATTTT	CASSLQGEGNTIYF